This note documents a single TCR beta chain sequence. The antigen remains unidentified. Between the trimmed V and J ends, which lost 1 base and 5 bases, there was a span of 17 bases. Germline assignment: CDR1 KGHSH and CDR2 LQKENI. This CDR3 is built from 16 residues. This sample was included in a study of T cell responses to AZD1222 COVID-19 vaccine. General study findings and limits: Increased Spike-specific TCR breadth and depth were observed after two AZD1222 doses.

The repertoire was sequenced with immunoSEQ multiplex PCR; TCRdb's copy has only in-frame clones and lacks some. The sample lists around 95,000 clones; more than 75% were seen once. The sequence came from an adult in good health. This chain connects TRBV18 to TRBJ1-2, with TRBD1 as a possible D gene (5 bases). The input for sequencing was peripheral blood, taken on day 0 of MenACWY control vaccination. CDR3 region: CASSPRRGDEEYGYTF. CDR3 bases: TGTGCCAGCTCACCACGGCGAGGGGATGAGGAGTATGGCTACACCTTC.